This T cell receptor (beta chain) was captured by sequencing in a study of T cells in Graves' hyperthyroidism and ophthalmopathy. Broader study findings: Blood samples included most of the expanded thyroid clonotypes exceeding 0.001.

The sample holds many counts of this clonotype. The antigen is not known. The CDR3 regions of TCR beta were amplified from RNA transcripts. The primer set for the first-round RT-PCR of the TCR CDR3 was HTBI. One entry per CDR3 protein, called by TCRdb with MiXCR from the multiplex PCR reads. Of approximately 520,000 distinct CDR3 sequences in the sample, less than 25% were seen once. Trimming shortened V by 3 bases and J by 1 base, and 9 bases separated the two germline ends. In germline, CDR1 is LNHNV, CDR2 YYDKDF (reference sequence). The CDR3 has 14 residues. Each diagnosis was grounded in clinical symptoms, serum thyroxine and TRAb, thyroid ultrasound, and orbital computed tomography.

The chain links TRBV15 to TRBJ1-1; the D gene is possibly TRBD1 (5 bases). The material sequenced was blood. This clonotype was sampled from a man younger than 35 with Graves' hyperthyroidism. In nucleotides, the CDR3 is TGTGCCACCAGCAGCTCAGACAGGAACACTGAAGCTTTCTTT. This translates into CATSSSDRNTEAFF.